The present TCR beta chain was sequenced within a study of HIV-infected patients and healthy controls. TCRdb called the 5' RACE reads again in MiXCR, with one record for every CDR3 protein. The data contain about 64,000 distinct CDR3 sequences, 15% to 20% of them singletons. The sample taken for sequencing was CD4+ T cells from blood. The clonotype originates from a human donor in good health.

CDR3 sequence: CASSKLGGAGELFF. CDR3 in DNA: TGTGCCAGCAGTAAATTAGGCGGGGCCGGGGAGCTGTTTTTT. The genes are TRBV12-3 or TRBV12-4 and TRBJ2-2; D possibly corresponds to TRBD2 (6 bases). This CDR3 is built from 14 residues. Deletions cut 5 bases from V and 6 bases from J, with 13 bases between.